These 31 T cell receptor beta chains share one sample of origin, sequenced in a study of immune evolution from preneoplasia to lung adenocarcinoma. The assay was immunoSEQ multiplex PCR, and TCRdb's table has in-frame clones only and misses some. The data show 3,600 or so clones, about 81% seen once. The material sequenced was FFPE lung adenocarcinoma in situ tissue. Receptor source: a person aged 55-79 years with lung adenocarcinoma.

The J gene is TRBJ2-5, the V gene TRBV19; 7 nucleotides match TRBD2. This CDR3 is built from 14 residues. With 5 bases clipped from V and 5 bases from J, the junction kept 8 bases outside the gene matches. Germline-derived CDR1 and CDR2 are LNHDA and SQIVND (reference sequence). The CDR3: CASSSREGVETQYF. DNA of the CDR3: TGTGCCAGTAGTTCCAGGGAGGGTGTGGAGACCCAGTACTTC.

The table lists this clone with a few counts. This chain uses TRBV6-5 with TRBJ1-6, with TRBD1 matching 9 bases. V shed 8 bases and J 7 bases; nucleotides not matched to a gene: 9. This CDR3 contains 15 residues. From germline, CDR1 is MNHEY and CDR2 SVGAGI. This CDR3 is CASSPTGTGNSPLHF. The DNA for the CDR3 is TGTGCCAGCTCACCCACCGGGACAGGGAATTCACCCCTCCACTTT.

This chain's CDR3 is CASSRLGEGEQYF. CDR3 nucleotide sequence: TGTGCCAGCAGTCGCCTGGGGGAAGGCGAGCAGTACTTC. The V call is TRBV6-6, the J call TRBJ2-7; the D gene could be TRBD1 or TRBD2 (5 bases each). With 5 bases removed from V and 6 bases from J, the gap between germline ends came to 14 bases. CDR3 length: 13 residues. CDR1 MNHNY and CDR2 SVGAGI come from the germline V gene (reference sequence).

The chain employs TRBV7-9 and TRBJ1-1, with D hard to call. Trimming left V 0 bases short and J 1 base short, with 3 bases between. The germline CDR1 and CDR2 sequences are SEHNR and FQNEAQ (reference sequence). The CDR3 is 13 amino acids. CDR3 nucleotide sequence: TGTGCCAGCAGCTTAGCGGAGAACACTGAAGCTTTCTTT. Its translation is CASSLAENTEAFF.

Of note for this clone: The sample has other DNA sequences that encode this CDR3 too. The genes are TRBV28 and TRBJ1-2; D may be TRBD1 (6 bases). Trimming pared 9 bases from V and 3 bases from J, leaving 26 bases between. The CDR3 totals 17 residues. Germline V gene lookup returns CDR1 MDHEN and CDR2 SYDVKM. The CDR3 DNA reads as TGTGCCAGTAGCCCCCGTAGAGGCTCGGGGGCATACTATGGCTACACCTTC. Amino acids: CASSPRRGSGAYYGYTF.

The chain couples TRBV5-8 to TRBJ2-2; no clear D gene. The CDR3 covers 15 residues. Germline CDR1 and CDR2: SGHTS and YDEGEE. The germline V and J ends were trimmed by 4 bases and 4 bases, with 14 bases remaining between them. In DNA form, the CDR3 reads TGTGCCAGCAGCCCGAGGTTACGCGTCACCGGGGAGCTGTTTTTT. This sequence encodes CASSPRLRVTGELFF.

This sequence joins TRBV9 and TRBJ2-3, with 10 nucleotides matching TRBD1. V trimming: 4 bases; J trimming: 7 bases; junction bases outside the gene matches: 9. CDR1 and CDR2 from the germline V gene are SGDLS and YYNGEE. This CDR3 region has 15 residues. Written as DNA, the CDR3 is TGTGCCAGCAGCACGGGACAGGGGCCCACGTATACGCAGTATTTT. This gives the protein CASSTGQGPTYTQYF.

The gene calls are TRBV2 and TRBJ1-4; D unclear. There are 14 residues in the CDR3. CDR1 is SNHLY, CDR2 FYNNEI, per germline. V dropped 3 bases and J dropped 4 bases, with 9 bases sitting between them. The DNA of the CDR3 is TGTGCCAGCAGTGAGAGGGTCTATAATGAAAAACTGTTTTTT. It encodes CASSERVYNEKLFF. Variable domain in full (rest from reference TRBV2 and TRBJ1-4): EPEVTQTPSHQVTQMGQEVILRCVPISNHLYFYWYRQILGQKVEFLVSFYNNEISEKSEIFDDQFSVERPDGSNFTLKIRSTKLEDSAMYFCASSERVYNEKLFFGSGTQLSVL.

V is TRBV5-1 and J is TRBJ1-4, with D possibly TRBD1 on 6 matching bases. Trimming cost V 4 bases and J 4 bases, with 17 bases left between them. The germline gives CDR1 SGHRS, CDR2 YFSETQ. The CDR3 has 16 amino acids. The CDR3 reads CASSRTGQTLNEKLFF. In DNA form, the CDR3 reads TGCGCCAGCAGCCGAACCGGACAGACACTTAATGAAAAACTGTTTTTT.

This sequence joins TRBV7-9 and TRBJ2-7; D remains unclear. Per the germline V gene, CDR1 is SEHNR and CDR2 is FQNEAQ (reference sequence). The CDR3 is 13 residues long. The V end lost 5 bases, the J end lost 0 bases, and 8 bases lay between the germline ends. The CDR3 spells CASSLSSSYEQYF. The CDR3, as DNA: TGTGCCAGCAGCCTTTCCAGCTCCTACGAGCAGTACTTC.

The CDR3 coding sequence is TGCGCCAGCAGCCAAGAGGTGGACGGGGGAGAGACCCAGTACTTC. Translating gives CASSQEVDGGETQYF. The chain has TRBV4-3 and TRBJ2-5; D is perhaps TRBD2 (6 bases). There are 15 residues in the CDR3. Trimming removed 0 bases at V and 4 bases at J, with 12 bases between. Germline V gene sequence: CDR1 LGHNA, CDR2 YSLEER.

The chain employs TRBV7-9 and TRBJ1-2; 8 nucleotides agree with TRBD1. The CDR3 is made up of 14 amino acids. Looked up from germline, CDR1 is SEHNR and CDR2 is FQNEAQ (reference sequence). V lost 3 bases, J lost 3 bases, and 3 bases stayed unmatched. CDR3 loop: CASSFQGADYGYTF. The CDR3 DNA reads TGTGCCAGCAGCTTCCAGGGGGCTGACTATGGCTACACCTTC.

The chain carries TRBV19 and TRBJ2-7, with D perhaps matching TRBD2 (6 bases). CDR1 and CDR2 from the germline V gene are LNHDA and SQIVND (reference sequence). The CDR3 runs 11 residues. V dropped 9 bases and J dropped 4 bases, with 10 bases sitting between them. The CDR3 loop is CASGDFYEQYF. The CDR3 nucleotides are TGTGCCAGCGGGGACTTTTACGAGCAGTACTTC.

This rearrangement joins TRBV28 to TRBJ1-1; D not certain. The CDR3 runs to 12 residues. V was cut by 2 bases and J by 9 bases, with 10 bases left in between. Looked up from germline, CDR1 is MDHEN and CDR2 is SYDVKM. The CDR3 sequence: CASSLKVPQAFF. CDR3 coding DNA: TGTGCCAGCAGTTTAAAGGTGCCACAAGCTTTCTTT.

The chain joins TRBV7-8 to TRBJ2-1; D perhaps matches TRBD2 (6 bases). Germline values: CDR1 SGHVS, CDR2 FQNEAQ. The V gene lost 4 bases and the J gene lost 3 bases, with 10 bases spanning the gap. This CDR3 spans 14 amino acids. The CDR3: CASSSRTIYNEQFF. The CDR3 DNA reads TGTGCCAGCAGCTCCCGGACTATCTACAATGAGCAGTTCTTC.

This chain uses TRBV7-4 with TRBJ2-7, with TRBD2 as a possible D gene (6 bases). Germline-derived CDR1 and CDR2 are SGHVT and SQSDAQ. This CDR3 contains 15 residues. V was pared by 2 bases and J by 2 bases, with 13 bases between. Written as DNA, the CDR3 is TGTGCCAGCAGCTTATTATGCGGGAACCCCTACGAGCAGTACTTC. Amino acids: CASSLLCGNPYEQYF. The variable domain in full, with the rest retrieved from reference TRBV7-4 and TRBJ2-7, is GAGVSQSPRYKVAKRGRDVALRCDSISGHVTLYWYRQTLGQGSEVLTYSQSDAQRDKSGRPSGRFSAERPERSVSTLKIQRTEQGDSAVYLCASSLLCGNPYEQYFGPGTRLTVT.

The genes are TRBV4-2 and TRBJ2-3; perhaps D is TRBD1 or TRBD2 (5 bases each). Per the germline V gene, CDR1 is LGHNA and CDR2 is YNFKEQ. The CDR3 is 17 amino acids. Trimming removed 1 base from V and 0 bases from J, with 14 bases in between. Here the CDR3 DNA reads TGTGCCAGCAGCCAAGTTTCCGGGACCCATAGCACAGATACGCAGTATTTT. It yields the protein CASSQVSGTHSTDTQYF.

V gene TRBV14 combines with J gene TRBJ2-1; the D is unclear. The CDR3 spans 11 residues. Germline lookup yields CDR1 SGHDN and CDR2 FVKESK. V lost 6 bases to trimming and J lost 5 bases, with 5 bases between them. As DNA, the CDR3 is TGTGCCAGCAGTGTCAACAATGAGCAGTTCTTC. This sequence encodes CASSVNNEQFF.

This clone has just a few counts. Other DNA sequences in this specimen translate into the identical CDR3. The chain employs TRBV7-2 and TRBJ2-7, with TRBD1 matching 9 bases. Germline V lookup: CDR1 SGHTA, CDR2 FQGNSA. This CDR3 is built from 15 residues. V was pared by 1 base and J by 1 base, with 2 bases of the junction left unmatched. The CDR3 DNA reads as TGTGCCAGCAGCTTAGTGACAGGGGGTTCCTACGAGCAGTACTTC. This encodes CASSLVTGGSYEQYF.

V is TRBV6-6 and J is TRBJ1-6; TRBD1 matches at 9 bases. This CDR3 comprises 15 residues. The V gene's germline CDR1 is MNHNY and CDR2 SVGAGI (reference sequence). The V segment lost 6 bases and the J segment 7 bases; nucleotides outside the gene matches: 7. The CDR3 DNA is TGTGCCAGCAGCACTACGGGGACAGGGAATTCACCCCTCCACTTT. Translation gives CASSTTGTGNSPLHF.

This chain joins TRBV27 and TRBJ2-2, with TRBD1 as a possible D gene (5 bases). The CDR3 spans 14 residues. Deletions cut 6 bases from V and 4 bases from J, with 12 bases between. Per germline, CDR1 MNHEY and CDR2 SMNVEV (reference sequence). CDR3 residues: CASRSGFGTGELFF. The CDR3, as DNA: TGTGCCAGCAGGTCAGGGTTCGGCACCGGGGAGCTGTTTTTT.

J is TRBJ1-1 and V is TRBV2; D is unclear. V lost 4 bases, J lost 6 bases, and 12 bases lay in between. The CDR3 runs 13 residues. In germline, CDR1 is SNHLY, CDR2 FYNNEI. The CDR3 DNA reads TGTGCCAGCAGTGGCCGGCAGCTACCTGAAGCTTTCTTT. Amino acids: CASSGRQLPEAFF.

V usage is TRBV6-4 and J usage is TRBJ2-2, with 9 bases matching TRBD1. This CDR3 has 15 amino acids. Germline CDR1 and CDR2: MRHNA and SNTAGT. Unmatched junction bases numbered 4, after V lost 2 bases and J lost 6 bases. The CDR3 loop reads CASSDGTGSAGELFF. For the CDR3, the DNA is TGTGCCAGCAGTGACGGGACAGGGAGTGCCGGGGAGCTGTTTTTT.

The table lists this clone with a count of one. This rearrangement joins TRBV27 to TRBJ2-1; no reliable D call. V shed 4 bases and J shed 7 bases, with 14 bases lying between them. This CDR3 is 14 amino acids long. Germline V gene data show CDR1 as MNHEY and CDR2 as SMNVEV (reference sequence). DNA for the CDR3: TGTGCCAGCAGTTCAGCCCTCTTGGGGAATGAGCAGTTCTTC. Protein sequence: CASSSALLGNEQFF.

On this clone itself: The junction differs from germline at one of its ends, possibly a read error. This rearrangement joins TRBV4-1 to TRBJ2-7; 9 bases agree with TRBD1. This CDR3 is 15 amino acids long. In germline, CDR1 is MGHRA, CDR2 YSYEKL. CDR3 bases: TGTGCCAGCAGCGAGGGACAGGGATTCTCCTACGAGCAGTACTTC. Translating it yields CASSEGQGFSYEQYF.

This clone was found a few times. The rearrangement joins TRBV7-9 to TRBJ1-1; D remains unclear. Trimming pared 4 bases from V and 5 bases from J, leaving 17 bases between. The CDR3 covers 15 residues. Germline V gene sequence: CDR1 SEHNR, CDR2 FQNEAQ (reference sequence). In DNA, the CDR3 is TGTGCCAGCAGCTGGGGTGAAGCCACGAGGACTGAAGCTTTCTTT. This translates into CASSWGEATRTEAFF.

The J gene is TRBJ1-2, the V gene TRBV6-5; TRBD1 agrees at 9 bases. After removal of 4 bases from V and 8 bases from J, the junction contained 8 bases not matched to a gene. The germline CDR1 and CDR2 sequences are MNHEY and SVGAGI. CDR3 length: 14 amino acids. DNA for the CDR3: TGTGCCAGCAGTTCCCCCGGGACAGGGAACGGCTACACCTTC. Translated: CASSSPGTGNGYTF.

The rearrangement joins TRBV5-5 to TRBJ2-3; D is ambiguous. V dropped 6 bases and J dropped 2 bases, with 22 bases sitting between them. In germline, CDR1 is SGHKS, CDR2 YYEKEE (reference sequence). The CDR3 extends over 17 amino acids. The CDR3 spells CASTPSPSRMNTDTQYF. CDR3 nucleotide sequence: TGTGCCAGCACCCCTAGTCCGTCAAGAATGAACACAGATACGCAGTATTTT.

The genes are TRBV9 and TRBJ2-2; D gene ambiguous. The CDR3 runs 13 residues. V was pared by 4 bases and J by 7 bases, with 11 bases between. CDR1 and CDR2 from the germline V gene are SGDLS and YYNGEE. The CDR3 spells CASSKEVVGELFF. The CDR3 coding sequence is TGTGCCAGCAGCAAAGAGGTCGTCGGGGAGCTGTTTTTT.

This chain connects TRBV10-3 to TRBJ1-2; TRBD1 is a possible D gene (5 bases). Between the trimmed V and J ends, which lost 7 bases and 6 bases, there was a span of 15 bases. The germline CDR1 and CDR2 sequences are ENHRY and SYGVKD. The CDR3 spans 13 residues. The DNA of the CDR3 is TGTGCCATCACCCCTAACGGGGCCGATGGCTACACCTTC. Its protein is CAITPNGADGYTF.

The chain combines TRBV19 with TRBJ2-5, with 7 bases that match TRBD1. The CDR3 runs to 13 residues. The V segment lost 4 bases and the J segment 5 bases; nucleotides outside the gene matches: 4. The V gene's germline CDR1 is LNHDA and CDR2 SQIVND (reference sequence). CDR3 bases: TGTGCCAGTAGTACTACAGGGGATGAGACCCAGTACTTC. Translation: CASSTTGDETQYF.